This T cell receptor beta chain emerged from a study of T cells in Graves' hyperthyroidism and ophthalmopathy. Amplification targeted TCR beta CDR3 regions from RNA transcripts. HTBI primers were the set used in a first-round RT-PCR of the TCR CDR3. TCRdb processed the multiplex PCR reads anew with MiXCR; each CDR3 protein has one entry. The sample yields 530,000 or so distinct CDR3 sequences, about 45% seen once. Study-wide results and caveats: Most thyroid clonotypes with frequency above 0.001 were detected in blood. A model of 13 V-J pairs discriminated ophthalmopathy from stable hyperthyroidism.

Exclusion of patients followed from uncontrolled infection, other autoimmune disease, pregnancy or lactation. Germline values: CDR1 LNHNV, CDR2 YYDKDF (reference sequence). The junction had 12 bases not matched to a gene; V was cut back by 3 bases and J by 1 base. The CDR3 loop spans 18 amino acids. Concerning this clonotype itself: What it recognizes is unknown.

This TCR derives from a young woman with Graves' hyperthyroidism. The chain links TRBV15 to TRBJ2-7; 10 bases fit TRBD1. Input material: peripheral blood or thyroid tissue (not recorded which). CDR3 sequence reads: CATSSTRQGASPSYEQYF. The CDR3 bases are TGTGCCACCAGCAGCACCCGACAGGGGGCGAGTCCTTCCTACGAGCAGTACTTC.